This T cell receptor beta chain derives from a study of cytomegalovirus exposure and HLA in healthy donors. Whole-study results and caveats: The study designated 150 to 200 TCR beta chains cytomegalovirus-associated. TCR beta chain V- and J-gene trimming was linked, in a later analysis, to a missense variant in DCLRE1C.

The CDR3 extends over 14 amino acids. Germline values: CDR1 MNHEY, CDR2 SVGAGI. With 8 bases removed from V and 4 bases from J, the gap between germline ends came to 17 bases. Turning to this clone: Its cognate antigen is unknown.

PCR was performed using 60 Vbeta and 13 Jbeta primers. Sequencing was performed with immunoSEQ multiplex PCR; in TCRdb, only in-frame clones are kept and a portion is missing. The table includes around 210,000 clones, around four fifths detected once. Material: PBMCs. The V and J genes are TRBV6-5 and TRBJ1-1, with D hard to call. The sequence derives from a boy under 18 in good health and CMV-seronegative. CDR3 in amino acids: CASAAQVSGTEAFF. CDR3 nucleotides: TGTGCCAGCGCCGCGCAGGTATCTGGCACTGAAGCTTTCTTT.